These 24 T cell receptor beta chains were all obtained from the same sample, sequenced in a study of CD8+ T cells in alopecia areata. Extracted from the samples, RNA was reverse transcribed into cDNA to serve as the sequencing template. Profiled with immunoSEQ multiplex PCR; TCRdb holds only in-frame clones, not every one. The table lists about 120,000 clones, 50% to 75% of them singletons, with 12% in the top ten. Treatment defined: oral pan-JAK inhibitor, 5-10 mg twice daily. Source: CD8+ T cells sorted from blood, taken at week 24, from a patient treated with tofacitinib. The receptors stem from a human donor with alopecia areata.

V gene TRBV9 combines with J gene TRBJ2-7, with D uncertain. V shed 0 bases and J shed 0 bases, with 10 bases lying between them. This CDR3 spans 15 amino acids. Germline CDR1 and CDR2: SGDLS and YYNGEE. The CDR3 is CASSVADGSSYEQYF. CDR3 coding DNA: TGTGCCAGCAGCGTAGCGGACGGTAGCTCCTACGAGCAGTACTTC.

Points on this clone: The germline gene is not matched at one end of the junction; a read error may be the cause. V gene TRBV29-1 combines with J gene TRBJ2-7; D gene uncertain. Germline-derived CDR1 and CDR2 are SQVTM and ANQGSEA. There are 13 residues in the CDR3. CDR3 DNA: TGCAGCGTTGAGCTCCCTGGGTCCTACGAGCGGTACTTC. Protein sequence: CSVELPGSYERYF.

V usage is TRBV28 and J usage is TRBJ2-3, with 7 nucleotides matching TRBD2. V was pared by 5 bases and J by 0 bases, with 8 bases of the junction left unmatched. Per the germline V gene, CDR1 is MDHEN and CDR2 is SYDVKM. The CDR3 totals 16 residues. In DNA form, the CDR3 reads TGTGCCAGCAGTCGGGGAATGCGGGAGAGCACAGATACGCAGTATTTT. This gives the protein CASSRGMRESTDTQYF.

In nucleotides, the CDR3 is TGTGCCAGCAGCGAGGGGGACAGGGGTGATGAAGCTTTCTTT. Its protein is CASSEGDRGDEAFF. The rearrangement links TRBV11-1 to TRBJ1-1; 10 nucleotides line up with TRBD1. This CDR3 has 14 residues. CDR1 and CDR2 (germline): SGHAT, FQDESV (reference sequence). Trimming took 5 bases from V and 7 from J; bases not matched to a gene: 7.

Only a few counts were recorded for this clone. The chain recombines TRBV29-1 with TRBJ1-1, with D possibly matching TRBD1 (5 bases). The CDR3 spans 10 residues. In germline, CDR1 is SQVTM, CDR2 ANQGSEA. CDR3 in amino acids: CRADTTEAFF. In DNA, the CDR3 is TGCAGAGCGGACACCACTGAAGCTTTCTTT.

The V call is TRBV6-6, the J call TRBJ1-4, with D unresolved. The CDR3 spans 14 residues. Germline lookup yields CDR1 MNHNY and CDR2 SVGAGI (reference sequence). Deletions cut 4 bases from V and 0 bases from J, with 6 bases between. In DNA, the CDR3 is TGTGCCAGCAGTTGGTCCTCAACTAATGAAAAACTGTTTTTT. This codes for CASSWSSTNEKLFF.

V gene TRBV15 combines with J gene TRBJ1-6, with D perhaps matching TRBD1 (5 bases). The germline gives CDR1 LNHNV, CDR2 YYDKDF (reference sequence). The CDR3 consists of 17 residues. Trimming shortened V by 2 bases and J by 1 base, and 12 bases separated the two germline ends. CDR3 region: CATSRFPDTSYNSPLHF. CDR3 in DNA: TGTGCCACCAGCAGATTTCCGGACACTTCCTATAATTCACCCCTCCACTTT.

The chain uses TRBV29-1 and TRBJ2-3; 8 positions match TRBD1. The V segment lost 5 bases and the J segment 1 base; nucleotides outside the gene matches: 5. Per germline, CDR1 SQVTM and CDR2 ANQGSEA. The length of the CDR3 is 14 residues. The DNA of the CDR3 is TGCAGCGTTTCAGGGGGACAGGGCACAGATACGCAGTATTTT. It specifies CSVSGGQGTDTQYF.

The chain is built from TRBV5-4 and TRBJ1-4; D gene unclear. Trimming shortened V by 1 base and J by 2 bases, and 12 bases separated the two germline ends. CDR1 and CDR2 (germline): SGHNT, YYREEE (reference sequence). The CDR3 contains 16 residues. The CDR3 protein is CASSLRRGWTNEKLFF. The DNA of the CDR3 is TGTGCCAGCAGCTTGCGACGGGGTTGGACTAATGAAAAACTGTTTTTT.

A word on this clone: Other DNA variants within this sample encode the same CDR3. CDR3 residues: CASSSPYEQYF. CDR3 nucleotides: TGTGCCAGCAGTTCCCCGTACGAGCAGTACTTC. The rearrangement joins TRBV27 to TRBJ2-7; D gene unclear. The CDR3 has 11 residues. V was shortened by 4 bases and J by 4 bases, with 5 bases between the two germline ends. CDR1 is MNHEY, CDR2 SMNVEV, per germline (reference sequence).

This clone appeared a single time. The CDR3: CAWSGPTGQPQHF. CDR3 DNA sequence: TGTGCCTGGAGTGGGCCCACGGGGCAGCCCCAGCATTTT. The genes are TRBV30 and TRBJ1-5; D unclear. Deletions cut 1 base from V and 7 bases from J, with 11 bases between. CDR3 length: 13 residues. Per germline, CDR1 GTSNPN and CDR2 SVGIG (reference sequence).

The J gene is TRBJ1-6, the V gene TRBV5-6; the D gene is possibly TRBD1 (5 bases). Germline CDR1 SGHDT, CDR2 YYEEEE. The CDR3 covers 15 residues. The V end lost 1 base, the J end lost 8 bases, and 13 bases lay between the germline ends. The CDR3 protein is CASSLFGAGDSPLHF. The DNA of the CDR3 is TGTGCCAGCAGCTTGTTCGGGGCCGGGGATTCACCCCTCCACTTT.

This sequence joins TRBV30 and TRBJ1-1; TRBD1 might be the D (5 bases). Germline V gene lookup returns CDR1 GTSNPN and CDR2 SVGIG (reference sequence). This CDR3 is 13 amino acids long. The germline V and J ends were trimmed by 0 bases and 4 bases, with 9 bases remaining between them. The CDR3 DNA reads as TGTGCCTGGAGTGTACTGGGGGGCACTGAAGCTTTCTTT. Translation: CAWSVLGGTEAFF.

This rearrangement joins TRBV7-9 to TRBJ2-3; D unresolved. This CDR3 contains 11 residues. Germline values: CDR1 SEHNR, CDR2 FQNEAQ (reference sequence). Trimming removed 5 bases from V and 11 bases from J, with 11 bases in between. The CDR3 DNA sequence: TGTGCCAGCAGCACCCCTTCCAAGCAGTATTTT. Its protein is CASSTPSKQYF.

CDR3 sequence reads: CASSLVVGSDTEAFF. The CDR3 DNA is TGTGCCAGCAGCTTAGTGGTCGGGTCCGACACTGAAGCTTTCTTT. The chain recombines TRBV7-2 with TRBJ1-1, with D uncertain. Germline V gene sequence: CDR1 SGHTA, CDR2 FQGNSA. There are 15 residues in the CDR3. The germline V and J ends were trimmed by 1 base and 3 bases, with 12 bases remaining between them. Using reference TRBV7-2 and TRBJ1-1 for the parts outside the CDR3, the full variable domain is GAGVSQSPSNKVTEKGKDVELRCDPISGHTALYWYRQSLGQGLEFLIYFQGNSAPDKSGLPSDRFSAERTGGSVSTLTIQRTQQEDSAVYLCASSLVVGSDTEAFFGQGTRLTVV.

The chain recombines TRBV27 with TRBJ1-4, with no clear D. Trimming stripped 2 bases from V and 8 bases from J, with 12 bases between. The CDR3 spans 14 residues. The germline V gene has CDR1 MNHEY and CDR2 SMNVEV (reference sequence). CDR3 nucleotide sequence: TGTGCCAGCAGTTTACAAAACCCCGCAGAAAAACTGTTTTTT. Translated, it gives CASSLQNPAEKLFF.

This chain connects TRBV27 to TRBJ1-5, with D possibly matching TRBD1 (6 bases). The germline V gene has CDR1 MNHEY and CDR2 SMNVEV (reference sequence). The CDR3 covers 15 residues. V was shortened by 2 bases and J by 6 bases, with 14 bases between the two germline ends. The CDR3 sequence: CASSLGGSVGQPQHF. CDR3 nucleotide sequence: TGTGCCAGCAGTTTAGGGGGCTCTGTGGGTCAGCCCCAGCATTTT.

The chain uses TRBV4-3 and TRBJ2-5, with 10 bases matching TRBD2. Germline lookup yields CDR1 LGHNA and CDR2 YSLEER. CDR3 size: 18 residues. V shed 0 bases, J shed 2 bases, and the junction held 9 bases outside the gene matches. CDR3 in DNA: TGCGCCAGCAGCCAAGATGGAGGGAGTAGCGGGGGGCAAGAGACCCAGTACTTC. Translating gives CASSQDGGSSGGQETQYF.

The chain uses TRBV6-5 and TRBJ2-1, with unresolved D. The CDR3 is 13 amino acids. Germline lookup yields CDR1 MNHEY and CDR2 SVGAGI. The V end was cut by 2 bases, the J end by 3 bases, with 5 bases between. CDR3 nucleotides: TGTGCCAGCAGTTACGCAGTCTACAATGAGCAGTTCTTC. Its protein product is CASSYAVYNEQFF.

The chain uses TRBV29-1 and TRBJ1-1; the match to TRBD1 covers 7 bases. Trimming took 7 bases from V and 0 from J; bases not matched to a gene: 2. The length of the CDR3 is 12 residues. Per germline, CDR1 SQVTM and CDR2 ANQGSEA. The CDR3 is CSAQGVNTEAFF. DNA of the CDR3: TGCAGCGCTCAGGGGGTGAACACTGAAGCTTTCTTT.

This clone came up a few times. The chain is built from TRBV30 and TRBJ2-7; D remains unclear. The CDR3 totals 12 residues. Germline CDR1 and CDR2: GTSNPN and SVGIG (reference sequence). V lost 5 bases and J lost 5, with 13 bases in between. CDR3 region: CAWGKTGDEQYF. In DNA form, the CDR3 reads TGTGCCTGGGGGAAGACGGGCGACGAGCAGTACTTC.

The rearrangement joins TRBV11-2 to TRBJ2-7, with a possible D match to TRBD2 (6 bases). Deletions cut 7 bases from V and 3 bases from J, with 16 bases between. The CDR3 contains 14 residues. Germline CDR1 and CDR2: SGHAT and FQNNGV. CDR3 in DNA: TGTGCCAGCACCCCGGGACTCCAGAACTACGAGCAGTACTTC. This encodes CASTPGLQNYEQYF.

The V gene is TRBV2, the J gene TRBJ1-6; D is uncertain. Germline V CDR1 and CDR2: SNHLY, FYNNEI. V was pared by 7 bases and J by 2 bases, with 18 bases between. The CDR3 sequence is 17 residues long. The CDR3 region is CASTLSPFDTYNSPLHF. CDR3 sequence (DNA): TGTGCCAGCACTCTGAGCCCATTTGACACCTATAATTCACCCCTCCACTTT. The full variable domain, completed using reference TRBV2 and TRBJ1-6, is EPEVTQTPSHQVTQMGQEVILRCVPISNHLYFYWYRQILGQKVEFLVSFYNNEISEKSEIFDDQFSVERPDGSNFTLKIRSTKLEDSAMYFCASTLSPFDTYNSPLHFGNGTRLTVT.

V gene TRBV5-1 combines with J gene TRBJ2-7; TRBD1 aligns across 7 bases. Germline V gene lookup returns CDR1 SGHRS and CDR2 YFSETQ. The junction had 5 bases not matched to a gene; V was cut back by 4 bases and J by 4 bases. CDR3 length equals 13 residues. This CDR3 reads CASSGTVGYEQYF. The CDR3 region has the DNA TGCGCCAGCAGCGGGACAGTGGGATACGAGCAGTACTTC. The full variable domain, its missing parts supplied by reference TRBV5-1 and TRBJ2-7, is KAGVTQTPRYLIKTRGQQVTLSCSPISGHRSVSWYQQTPGQGLQFLFEYFSETQRNKGNFPGRFSGRQFSNSRSEMNVSTLELGDSALYLCASSGTVGYEQYFGPGTRLTVT.